A single sample is the source of the 32 T cell receptor beta chains below, sequenced in a study of cytomegalovirus exposure and HLA in healthy donors. A multiplex PCR was run with 60 Vbeta primers and 13 Jbeta primers. Assay: immunoSEQ multiplex PCR; the TCRdb copy retains only in-frame clones and omits some. The sample yields about 98,000 clones, around 72% seen once. The specimen sequenced was PBMCs. The receptors originated from a male donor in good health and CMV-seronegative.

This clone was picked up a small number of times. The identical CDR3 is also encoded by other nucleotide sequences in the sample. The chain carries TRBV5-6 and TRBJ2-7, with 13 bases identical to TRBD2. This CDR3 has 15 residues. Trimming cost V 4 bases and J 4 bases; bases outside gene matches: 5. CDR1 is SGHDT and CDR2 is YYEEEE in the germline V gene. The CDR3 sequence: CASSPGLAGDYEQYF. DNA for the CDR3: TGTGCCAGCAGCCCCGGACTAGCGGGAGATTACGAGCAGTACTTC.

This rearrangement joins TRBV5-6 to TRBJ2-7, with D tentatively TRBD2 (7 bases). This CDR3 is built from 16 residues. Germline lookup yields CDR1 SGHDT and CDR2 YYEEEE. V lost 4 bases and J lost 6, with 23 bases in between. The CDR3 nucleotides read TGTGCCAGCAGCGACGGGGGCCCGGGAGGAGGCGGCGAGCAGTACTTC. Amino acids: CASSDGGPGGGGEQYF.

J is TRBJ2-1 and V is TRBV5-4; 10 positions match TRBD2. The CDR3 extends over 16 amino acids. The trim removed 1 base at V and 4 bases at J, leaving 5 bases unmatched. In germline, CDR1 is SGHNT, CDR2 YYREEE (reference sequence). DNA of the CDR3: TGTGCCAGCAGCTTGAGCGGGAGGGCCCCGTACAATGAGCAGTTCTTC. It specifies CASSLSGRAPYNEQFF. Drawing the rest from reference TRBV5-4 and TRBJ2-1, the complete variable domain is ETGVTQSPTHLIKTRGQQVTLRCSSQSGHNTVSWYQQALGQGPQFIFQYYREEENGRGNFPPRFSGLQFPNYSSELNVNALELDDSALYLCASSLSGRAPYNEQFFGPGTRLTVL.

V and J are TRBV23-1 and TRBJ2-7, with a tentative D call TRBD2 (5 bases). TRBV23-1 falls under the ORF class, with uncertain function. V was shortened by 4 bases and J by 2 bases, with 9 bases between the two germline ends. This CDR3 comprises 13 residues. The CDR3 reads CASSRRETYEQYF. CDR3 nucleotides: TGCGCCAGCAGTCGACGGGAAACCTACGAGCAGTACTTC.

This sequence joins TRBV5-6 and TRBJ2-1; 9 bases are a match to TRBD1. V shed 4 bases, J shed 4 bases, and the junction held 6 bases outside the gene matches. CDR1 and CDR2 from the germline V gene are SGHDT and YYEEEE. This CDR3 comprises 15 residues. The CDR3 nucleotides are TGTGCCAGCAGCCGTCAGGGACAGGGTTACAATGAGCAGTTCTTC. Translated, it gives CASSRQGQGYNEQFF.

The genes are TRBV27 and TRBJ1-2, with TRBD1 matching over 10 bases. The CDR3 has 15 amino acids. The V segment lost 4 bases and the J segment 3 bases; nucleotides outside the gene matches: 5. CDR1 and CDR2 from the germline V gene are MNHEY and SMNVEV (reference sequence). The chain's CDR3 is CASSSPTGGYYGYTF. DNA for the CDR3: TGTGCCAGCAGTTCCCCGACAGGGGGCTACTATGGCTACACCTTC.

This clone was seen a handful of times. The rearrangement links TRBV4-1 to TRBJ2-7; no clear D. V shed 0 bases and J shed 1 base, with 7 bases lying between them. The CDR3 length is 14 residues. Per germline, CDR1 MGHRA and CDR2 YSYEKL. The DNA for the CDR3 is TGCGCCAGCAGCCAAGATGCCGGGTCCTACGAGCAGTACTTC. This encodes CASSQDAGSYEQYF.

The chain uses TRBV14 and TRBJ1-2; TRBD1 matches at 7 bases. Germline values: CDR1 SGHDN, CDR2 FVKESK. With 4 bases clipped from V and 6 bases from J, the junction kept 8 bases outside the gene matches. CDR3 length: 14 residues. Written as DNA, the CDR3 is TGTGCCAGCAGCCGAGACAGGGTTTTTGATGGCTACACCTTC. It is translated as CASSRDRVFDGYTF. The entire variable domain, with the rest obtained from reference TRBV14 and TRBJ1-2, is as follows: EAGVTQFPSHSVIEKGQTVTLRCDPISGHDNLYWYRRVMGKEIKFLLHFVKESKQDESGMPNNRFLAERTGGTYSTLKVQPAELEDSGVYFCASSRDRVFDGYTFGSGTRLTVV.

The CDR3 nucleotides read TGTGCCAGCAGCCACCCGGGGGGGCGGGGTGGCTACACCTTC. Encoded protein: CASSHPGGRGGYTF. The V and J genes are TRBV9 and TRBJ1-2; D possibly corresponds to TRBD1 (6 bases). Germline loops: CDR1 SGDLS, CDR2 YYNGEE. V lost 4 bases, J lost 7 bases, and 17 bases lay in between. CDR3 length: 14 residues.

The chain joins TRBV9 to TRBJ2-7; 7 bases are shared with TRBD2. This CDR3 has 14 residues. Germline CDR1 SGDLS, CDR2 YYNGEE. The V and J ends lost 2 bases and 4 bases, in that order; junction bases with no gene match: 6. The CDR3 region has the DNA TGTGCCAGCAGCGTCACTAGCGCCCAATACGAGCAGTACTTC. Amino acid sequence: CASSVTSAQYEQYF.

The chain combines TRBV5-6 with TRBJ2-3, with TRBD2 identical over 7 bases. Germline V CDR1 and CDR2: SGHDT, YYEEEE. There are 16 residues in the CDR3. Trimming at V came to 1 base and at J to 2 bases, leaving 7 bases not matched to a gene. The CDR3 nucleotides read TGTGCCAGCAGCTTGCGATTTGCGGGGGTCACAGATACGCAGTATTTT. Translation gives CASSLRFAGVTDTQYF.

This chain joins TRBV9 and TRBJ2-1; 12 bases map to TRBD2. The CDR3 sequence is 14 residues long. V lost 3 bases and J lost 10; bases outside the gene matches: 5. Germline V lookup: CDR1 SGDLS, CDR2 YYNGEE. The CDR3 coding sequence is TGTGCCAGCAGCGACGGACTAGCGGGATACGAGCAGTTCTTC. Residues: CASSDGLAGYEQFF.

This chain links TRBV28 with TRBJ2-7; D not certain. Germline-derived CDR1 and CDR2 are MDHEN and SYDVKM. Trimming took 7 bases from V and 0 from J, leaving 10 bases between them. The CDR3 is made up of 13 amino acids. Here the CDR3 DNA reads TGTGCCAGCACCAACAGCCTCTCCTACGAGCAGTACTTC. Protein sequence: CASTNSLSYEQYF.

This clone was observed a handful of times. The genes are TRBV6-5 and TRBJ2-7; 8 bases align to TRBD2. The J segment lost 5 bases and the V segment lost 5 bases, leaving 8 bases of the junction unmatched. Germline CDR1 and CDR2: MNHEY and SVGAGI. There are 14 residues in the CDR3. The chain's CDR3 is CASSTGREIHEQYF. The CDR3 DNA follows: TGTGCCAGCAGTACCGGGAGGGAAATCCACGAGCAGTACTTC.

The rearrangement joins TRBV28 to TRBJ1-1, with 7 bases identical to TRBD1. Germline trimming cut 5 bases from V and 10 bases from J; bases unmatched to any gene: 7. CDR1 is MDHEN, CDR2 SYDVKM, per germline. The CDR3 runs 12 residues. The CDR3 here is CASSPRQGVAFF. The CDR3 DNA is TGTGCCAGCAGTCCCCGACAGGGAGTAGCTTTCTTT.

V gene TRBV29-1 combines with J gene TRBJ1-2, with TRBD1 matching 7 bases. CDR3 length equals 12 residues. The ends lost 6 bases at V and 7 bases at J; junction bases unmatched: 8. Germline assignment: CDR1 SQVTM and CDR2 ANQGSEA. The CDR3 nucleotides are TGCAGCGTGCCCCGACAGGGCTCTGGCTACACCTTC. It encodes CSVPRQGSGYTF. Together with reference TRBV29-1 and TRBJ1-2, the CDR3 gives the full variable domain: SAVISQKPSRDICQRGTSLTIQCQVDSQVTMMFWYRQQPGQSLTLIATANQGSEATYESGFVIDKFPISRPNLTFSTLTVSNMSPEDSSIYLCSVPRQGSGYTFGSGTRLTVV.

The rearrangement links TRBV15 to TRBJ2-7, with 8 positions matching TRBD1. Germline V CDR1 and CDR2: LNHNV, YYDKDF (reference sequence). CDR3 size: 15 residues. The J segment lost 6 bases and the V segment lost 3 bases, leaving 10 bases of the junction unmatched. As DNA, the CDR3 is TGTGCCACCAGCAGGAACCCGGACAGGGAAAGCGAGCAGTACTTC. It yields the protein CATSRNPDRESEQYF.

The chain carries TRBV7-3 and TRBJ1-5; D is uncertain. Between the trimmed V and J ends, which lost 1 base and 7 bases, there was a span of 8 bases. Germline CDR1 reads SGHTA; CDR2 reads FQGTGA. This CDR3 contains 13 residues. CDR3: CASSLSLAQPQHF. CDR3 DNA: TGTGCCAGCAGCTTAAGTCTGGCCCAGCCCCAGCATTTT.

The chain couples TRBV28 to TRBJ1-3; D is perhaps TRBD1 (6 bases). CDR3 length equals 16 residues. V was shortened by 6 bases and J by 0 bases, with 15 bases between the two germline ends. The germline CDR1 and CDR2 sequences are MDHEN and SYDVKM. CDR3 amino acids: CASRTQGVRSGNTIYF. In DNA, the CDR3 is TGTGCCAGCAGGACACAGGGTGTCCGCTCTGGAAACACCATATATTTT. The entire variable domain, with the rest obtained from reference TRBV28 and TRBJ1-3, is as follows: DVKVTQSSRYLVKRTGEKVFLECVQDMDHENMFWYRQDPGLGLRLIYFSYDVKMKEKGDIPEGYSVSREKKERFSLILESASTNQTSMYLCASRTQGVRSGNTIYFGEGSWLTVV.

The rearrangement uses TRBV4-2 and TRBJ2-7; D gene ambiguous. Per the germline V gene, CDR1 is LGHNA and CDR2 is YNFKEQ. V was clipped by 0 bases and J by 0 bases, with 9 bases between them. The CDR3 loop spans 15 amino acids. Written as DNA, the CDR3 is TGTGCCAGCAGCCAAGATCAGCGCAGCTCCTACGAGCAGTACTTC. Protein: CASSQDQRSSYEQYF.

V and J are TRBV27 and TRBJ2-1, with 8 bases aligning to TRBD2. With V trimmed by 7 bases and J by 10 bases, 9 bases remained unmatched. The CDR3 length is 13 residues. CDR1 and CDR2 from the germline V gene are MNHEY and SMNVEV (reference sequence). This chain's CDR3 is CASTQSGGWEQFF. DNA of the CDR3: TGTGCCAGCACCCAGAGCGGGGGTTGGGAGCAGTTCTTC.

The chain links TRBV11-2 to TRBJ2-3, with D perhaps being TRBD1 or TRBD2 (5 bases each). The germline V gene has CDR1 SGHAT and CDR2 FQNNGV. CDR3 length: 15 amino acids. V lost 5 bases and J 3 bases, leaving 15 bases between the germline ends. CDR3 in DNA: TGTGCCAGCAGCCTAGCCTATGGGGCTACAGATACGCAGTATTTT. Protein product: CASSLAYGATDTQYF.

The chain links TRBV14 to TRBJ1-2; 7 nucleotides agree with TRBD1. CDR3 length: 14 residues. Germline V gene lookup returns CDR1 SGHDN and CDR2 FVKESK. Trimming at V came to 6 bases and at J to 1 base, leaving 5 bases not matched to a gene. The DNA for the CDR3 is TGTGCCAGCAGTCTGGGACAGCTTAACTATGGCTACACCTTC. Translating gives CASSLGQLNYGYTF.

The chain is built from TRBV18 and TRBJ1-6, with TRBD1 matching over 10 bases. Trimming cost V 4 bases and J 10 bases; bases outside gene matches: 10. The CDR3 is made up of 16 amino acids. The V gene's germline CDR1 is KGHSH and CDR2 LQKENI. The CDR3 DNA sequence: TGTGCCAGCTCACTCGGGACAGGGGATTTTCCCTCACCCCTCCACTTT. Translating it yields CASSLGTGDFPSPLHF.

The chain combines TRBV6-5 with TRBJ1-1, with D possibly being TRBD1 (6 bases). With 6 bases removed from V and 4 bases from J, the gap between germline ends came to 15 bases. The CDR3 length is 14 residues. From germline, CDR1 is MNHEY and CDR2 SVGAGI. CDR3 bases: TGTGCCAGCAGGGGCACAGGGTTTAGCACTGAAGCTTTCTTT. Its translation: CASRGTGFSTEAFF.

The chain links TRBV7-9 to TRBJ1-5; the D gene is possibly TRBD1 (5 bases). The CDR3 spans 13 residues. The germline CDR1 and CDR2 sequences are SEHNR and FQNEAQ (reference sequence). V lost 4 bases and J 4 bases, leaving 8 bases between the germline ends. CDR3 DNA sequence: TGTGCCAGCAGCTCCCGGACAAATCAGCCCCAGCATTTT. This codes for CASSSRTNQPQHF. Drawing the rest from reference TRBV7-9 and TRBJ1-5, the complete variable domain is DTGVSQNPRHKITKRGQNVTFRCDPISEHNRLYWYRQTLGQGPEFLTYFQNEAQLEKSRLLSDRFSAERPKGSFSTLEIQRTEQGDSAMYLCASSSRTNQPQHFGDGTRLSIL.

This clone has only a few counts. V gene TRBV30 combines with J gene TRBJ2-3; TRBD2 matches 8 bases. This CDR3 comprises 14 residues. Germline V lookup: CDR1 GTSNPN, CDR2 SVGIG (reference sequence). The V segment lost 1 base and the J segment 3 bases; nucleotides outside the gene matches: 3. The DNA of the CDR3 is TGTGCCTGGAGTGCAAGCGGGAGAACAGATACGCAGTATTTT. Translation: CAWSASGRTDTQYF.

The chain uses TRBV2 and TRBJ2-1, with 11 bases fitting TRBD2. V lost 7 bases to trimming and J lost 2 bases; unmatched junction nucleotides: 13. The CDR3 consists of 18 residues. The V gene's germline CDR1 is SNHLY and CDR2 FYNNEI. CDR3 nucleotide sequence: TGTGCCAGCATTTCTGGCGAGCTAGCGGGGGGCACCTACAATGAGCAGTTCTTC. Translating it yields CASISGELAGGTYNEQFF.

This chain uses TRBV5-6 with TRBJ1-1; D gene unclear. With 2 bases removed from V and 4 bases from J, the gap between germline ends came to 3 bases. There are 11 residues in the CDR3. Germline loops: CDR1 SGHDT, CDR2 YYEEEE. The CDR3 spells CASSFSTEAFF. In nucleotides, the CDR3 is TGTGCCAGCAGCTTTAGCACTGAAGCTTTCTTT.

The genes are TRBV5-4 and TRBJ2-4, with D possibly matching TRBD1 (5 bases). V was cut by 0 bases and J by 5 bases, with 12 bases left in between. CDR3 length: 15 amino acids. Germline CDR1 reads SGHNT; CDR2 reads YYREEE (reference sequence). As DNA, the CDR3 is TGTGCCAGCAGCTTGGTTCAGGGAAGTGAAAACATTCAGTACTTC. Translating it yields CASSLVQGSENIQYF.

The rearrangement joins TRBV5-1 to TRBJ2-7; TRBD1 matches at 9 bases. Germline V gene lookup returns CDR1 SGHRS and CDR2 YFSETQ. The CDR3 is 15 residues long. The junction had 12 bases not matched to a gene; V was cut back by 4 bases and J by 7 bases. CDR3 residues: CASSQGQGLNIEQYF. As DNA, the CDR3 is TGCGCCAGCAGCCAAGGACAGGGGTTAAATATAGAGCAGTACTTC.

This chain's CDR3 is CASSYSTGYGGYTF. The CDR3 DNA reads as TGTGCCAGCAGTTACTCGACAGGGTACGGCGGCTACACCTTC. The genes are TRBV6-5 and TRBJ1-2, with 7 bases aligning to TRBD1. This CDR3 comprises 14 residues. Unmatched junction bases numbered 6, after V lost 0 bases and J lost 8 bases. Germline V gene lookup returns CDR1 MNHEY and CDR2 SVGAGI.